This T cell receptor beta chain was documented in a study of long-term antiretroviral therapy in people with HIV (dated by TCRdb to between 2021 and 2022). About the study as a whole: The earliest samples were collected about a decade before the 2015 WHO recommendation for immediate ART, when ART was typically delayed until CD4 counts fell. A retrospective serial study tested whether changes in peripheral blood TRB repertoire composition and diversity were associated with ART initiation and durable HIV suppression. A total of fewer than 250 cryopreserved PBMC samples came from a few dozen adults with confirmed HIV infection and were collected serially over a mean of roughly six years (range 1-12). Test extractions of a monoclonal T-cell line alongside approximately 36 polyclonal samples showed no cross-contamination during QIAcube processing. About 40% of the 30 participants with HIV were female.

Note on this clone: What this receptor recognizes is not known. Base-call qualities are not available, and no considerably larger clone is one nucleotide away.

Study-wide conclusions, independent of this receptor: The samples span the years 2004 to 2017, and the ART regimens used at that time may not be as effective as current regimens. At every time point, the repertoire was dominated by expanded TRB clones first identified before ART initiation, although this dominance fluctuated and, in many PLHIV, declined after ART. Because PBMC availability was limited, only the TCR beta chain was sequenced, with no alpha chain pairing. Starting ART was linked to a significant rise in TRB diversity, yet even after long-term ART the diversity remained significantly lower than in transplant donor controls. Because pre-ART samples had limited cell numbers, unsorted PBMC were profiled rather than sorted CD4+ and CD8+ T cells. No data were available on ART adherence, viral resistance or therapy changes, limiting inferences about post-ART repertoire changes. CDR3 length ranges in HIV repertoires were narrower than in controls, and network structure suggested an antigen-experienced repertoire with only a slight naive shift after ART.

The immunoSEQ hsTCRB v3.0 assay was used at survey level resolution to sequence the TRB variable region. The targeted TRB sequencing depth was about 40,000-50,000 T-cell genomes per sample. Pooled TRB libraries were sequenced on an Illumina MiSeq with a v3 150-cycle kit. The original methods were these. Analysis of repertoires was carried out in R inside a reproducible Nextflow workflow spanning QC, data transformation and analysis. LymphoSeq2, an R package for exploring AIRR-Seq data, was used to implement the custom analyses. Four samples that yielded fewer than 5000 total TRB sequences were excluded, so that approximately 200 HIV repertoires were analyzed. Among the approximately 190 retained HIV repertoires, about 60 were collected before ART initiation and approximately 130 were collected after ART initiation. Repertoires were downsampled to 5000 TRB nucleotide sequences, with summary statistics averaged over 100 downsampling iterations. Only TRB sequences with CDR3 regions of at least seven amino acids were retained for analysis. Two measures captured diversity: a Shannon entropy-derived clonality score and the Gini coefficient. Repertoire networks linked the top 5000 CDR3 amino acid sequences whenever two sequences differed by an edit distance of one. GLIPH2 predicted antigen specificity groups and MHC restriction for TRB CDR3 amino acid sequences. Known CMV, EBV, HIV or tissue antigen associations were flagged by matching CDR3 amino acid sequences against VDJdb and McPAS-TCR. Pre-ART, post-ART and control groups were compared with Wilcoxon signed-rank tests and Holm-Bonferroni correction. Drawn from immuneACCESS, this table holds only the in-frame rearrangements with V and J called that TCRdb kept. Clones are partly lost; checked studies trace under half to an unresolved V gene and leave the rest unexplained. D and trimming were read from the DNA, whereas the V and J calls and clone size are those reported in that table. This sample comprises nearly 25,000 clones, around 80% of them detected only once. In total, the top ten clones hold 2% to 2.5% of the sample.

Looking up the germline V gene yields CDR1 SGHRS and CDR2 YFSETQ. Deletion took 6 bases off V and 3 bases off J, with a span of 16 bases between the germline ends. The CDR3, from cysteine to phenylalanine, totals 14 residues. The retained sequence is limited to the CDR3, 42 bases, with the frame set at the first base. To be included, a participant needed at least one PBMC sample from before ART initiation plus at least two post-ART samples. Every participant with HIV received treatment in the United States of America. Before DNA extraction, cryopreserved samples of about 0.95-11 million PBMC were thawed and then washed. At the time of the earliest PBMC sample, participants with HIV were aged between roughly 20 and 60 years. PBMC samples from each participant spanned 1-4 timepoints before ART initiation and 2-8 timepoints after ART initiation, with a median of 7 samples. Serial HIV viral load, CD4+ T-cell count, ART history and demographic data were obtained for every participant. A Qiagen kit on a QIAcube was used to extract genomic DNA from unsorted PBMC, with samples processed in batches of 12.

Material: unsorted PBMCs, obtained 3 years after starting antiretroviral therapy. The chain links TRBV5-1 with TRBJ2-7; TRBD1 is a possible D gene, resting on 7 matching bases. The clonotype originates from a man aged 45-65 years with HIV. The DNA is as follows: TGCGCCAGCACATCTCTGCAGGGGGGCTACGAGCAGTACTTC. Translated, this gives CASTSLQGGYEQYF.